This T cell receptor beta chain was documented in a study of tumor-infiltrating lymphocytes in primary liver carcinoma. General study findings and limits: Against blood, tumors held a significantly higher top-250-clone fraction (p = 0.039). Pairs of tumor regions overlapped more than tumor-adjacent and tumor-blood pairs did.

DNA and RNA were both co-extracted from approximately 20-30 mg of bulk tissue that had not been sorted. Primary liver carcinomas in the patients were surgically resected. A constant-region primer served to make TCR beta cDNA from approximately 490 ng total RNA. Library construction for TCR beta comprised three nested multiplex PCR rounds performed with slightly modified ARM-PCR. The two initial PCR rounds, 9 to 11 cycles each, used TRBV1-TRBV30 forward and C-beta reverse primers. TCRdb redid the calling of the multiplex PCR reads with MiXCR, one entry per CDR3 protein. The sample gives 40,000 or so distinct CDR3 sequences, roughly 77% of which show up once; roughly two fifths is in the top ten. V lost 6 bases and J 12 bases, leaving 23 bases between the germline ends. This CDR3 is 14 amino acids long. Germline V lookup: CDR1 MDHEN, CDR2 SYDVKM. On this clonotype: Its antigen remains unknown.

Sequencing was performed on tumor-adjacent normal liver tissue. This TCR derives from a woman aged 25 to 39 with primary liver carcinoma and hepatitis B virus infection. The chain joins TRBV28 to TRBJ2-5; D is perhaps TRBD1 or TRBD2 (5 bases each). CDR3: CASSFRGLQETEYF. CDR3 nucleotides: TGTGCCAGCAGCTTCCGGGGCTTACAAGAGACAGAGTACTTC.